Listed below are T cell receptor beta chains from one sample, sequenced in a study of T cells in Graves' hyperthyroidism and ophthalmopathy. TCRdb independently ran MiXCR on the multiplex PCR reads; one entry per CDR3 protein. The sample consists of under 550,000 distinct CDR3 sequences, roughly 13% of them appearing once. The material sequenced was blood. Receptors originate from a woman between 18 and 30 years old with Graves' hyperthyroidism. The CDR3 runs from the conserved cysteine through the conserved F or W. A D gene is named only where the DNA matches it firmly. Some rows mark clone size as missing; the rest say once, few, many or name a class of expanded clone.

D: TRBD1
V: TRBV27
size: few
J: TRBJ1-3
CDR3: CASSLSGQLLATIYF
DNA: TGTGCCAGCAGTTTATCGGGACAGCTCTTGGCCACCATATATTTT

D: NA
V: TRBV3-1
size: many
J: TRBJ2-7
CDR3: CASSLDSGRRATYEQYF
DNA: TGTGCCAGCAGCCTAGACTCAGGGAGGAGAGCAACCTACGAGCAGTACTTC

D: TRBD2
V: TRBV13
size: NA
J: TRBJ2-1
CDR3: CASTKWGGRNEQFF
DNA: TGTGCCAGTACCAAATGGGGCGGGAGGAATGAGCAGTTCTTC

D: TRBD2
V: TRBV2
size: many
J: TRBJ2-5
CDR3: CASRTSGRETQYF
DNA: TGTGCCAGCCGTACTAGCGGGAGAGAGACCCAGTACTTC

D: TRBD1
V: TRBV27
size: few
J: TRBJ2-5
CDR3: CASGLTGIAETQYF
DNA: TGTGCCAGCGGATTGACAGGGATTGCGGAGACCCAGTACTTC

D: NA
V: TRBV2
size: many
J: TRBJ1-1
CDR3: CASSEATGLSEAFF
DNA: TGTGCCAGCAGTGAAGCAACGGGGTTGTCGGAAGCTTTCTTT

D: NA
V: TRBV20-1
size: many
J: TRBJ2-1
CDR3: CSGHGTYNEQFF
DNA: TGCAGTGGTCATGGTACCTACAATGAGCAGTTCTTC

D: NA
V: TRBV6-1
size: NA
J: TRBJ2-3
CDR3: CASSEGNTGPDTQYF
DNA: TGTGCCAGCAGTGAAGGTAACACGGGGCCAGATACGCAGTATTTT

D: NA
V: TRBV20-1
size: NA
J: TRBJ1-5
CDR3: CSAREGGNSNQPQHF
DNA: TGCAGTGCTAGAGAGGGGGGAAATAGCAATCAGCCCCAGCATTTT

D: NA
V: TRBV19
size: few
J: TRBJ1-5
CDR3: CASSIGRQPQHF
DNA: TGTGCCAGTAGTATAGGGCGTCAGCCCCAGCATTTT

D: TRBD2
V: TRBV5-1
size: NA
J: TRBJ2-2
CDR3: CASSPGLAGVVTGELFF
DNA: TGCGCCAGCAGCCCGGGACTAGCGGGAGTTGTCACCGGGGAGCTGTTTTTT

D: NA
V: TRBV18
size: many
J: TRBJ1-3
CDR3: CASSPGASSGNTIYF
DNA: TGTGCCAGCTCACCAGGGGCGAGCTCTGGAAACACCATATATTTT

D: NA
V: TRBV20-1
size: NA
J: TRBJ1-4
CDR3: CSASDRGATNEKLFF
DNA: TGCAGTGCTAGCGACAGAGGGGCAACTAATGAAAAACTGTTTTTT

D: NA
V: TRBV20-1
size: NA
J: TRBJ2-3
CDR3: CSAPRESSVSTDTQYF
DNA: TGCAGTGCTCCGAGGGAATCTAGCGTTAGCACAGATACGCAGTATTTT

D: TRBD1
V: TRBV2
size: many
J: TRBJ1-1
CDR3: CASSEQGVTLNTEAFF
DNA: TGTGCCAGCAGCGAACAGGGGGTAACATTAAACACTGAAGCTTTCTTT

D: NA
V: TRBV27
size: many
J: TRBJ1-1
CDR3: CASIMFFLEQSTEAFF
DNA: TGTGCCAGCATCATGTTTTTTTTGGAACAGTCCACTGAAGCTTTCTTT

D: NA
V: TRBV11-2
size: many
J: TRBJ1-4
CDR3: CASSLPDMARKLFF
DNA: TGTGCCAGCAGCTTACCGGACATGGCGCGGAAACTGTTTTTT

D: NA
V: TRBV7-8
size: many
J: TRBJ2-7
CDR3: CASSLGIFPYEQYF
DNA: TGTGCCAGCAGCTTAGGGATCTTTCCCTACGAGCAGTACTTC

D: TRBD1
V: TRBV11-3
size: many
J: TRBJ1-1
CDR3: CASSSGTGQNTEAFF
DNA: TGTGCCAGCAGCTCTGGGACAGGACAGAACACTGAAGCTTTCTTT

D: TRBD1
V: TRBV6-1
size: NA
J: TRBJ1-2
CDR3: CASSRGTGVGGYGYTF
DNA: TGTGCCAGCAGCCGGGGGACAGGGGTTGGCGGCTATGGCTACACCTTC

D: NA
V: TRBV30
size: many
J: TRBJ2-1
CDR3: CACTRLSYNEQFF
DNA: TGTGCCTGTACTAGACTCTCCTACAATGAGCAGTTCTTC

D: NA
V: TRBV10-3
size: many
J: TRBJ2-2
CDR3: CAITRGGAGANTGELFF
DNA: TGTGCCATCACAAGGGGGGGCGCTGGTGCGAACACCGGGGAGCTGTTTTTT

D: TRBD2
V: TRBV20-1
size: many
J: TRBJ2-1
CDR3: CSARHPPGTSGRSPYNEQFF
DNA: TGCAGTGCTAGACATCCCCCGGGGACTAGCGGGAGGAGCCCCTACAATGAACAGTTCTTC

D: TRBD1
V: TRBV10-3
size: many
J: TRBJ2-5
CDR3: CAISPGQGGETQYF
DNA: TGTGCCATCAGTCCCGGACAGGGGGGAGAGACCCAGTACTTC

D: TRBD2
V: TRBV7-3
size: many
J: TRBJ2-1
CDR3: CASSLGTSGSQYYNEQFF
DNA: TGTGCCAGCAGCTTAGGGACTAGCGGGAGCCAGTACTACAATGAGCAGTTCTTC

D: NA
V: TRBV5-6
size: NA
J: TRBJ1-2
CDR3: CASSLDGTLREYGYTF
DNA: TGTGCCAGCAGCTTAGATGGAACCCTGAGGGAGTATGGCTACACCTTC

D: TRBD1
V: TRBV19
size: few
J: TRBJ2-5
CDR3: CASRGTGSQETQYF
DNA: TGTGCCAGTAGGGGGACAGGGAGCCAAGAGACCCAGTACTTC

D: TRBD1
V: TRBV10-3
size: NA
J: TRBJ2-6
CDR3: CAISGGEIQGRAYGANVLTF
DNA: TGTGCCATCAGTGGAGGAGAAATACAGGGGCGGGCGTATGGGGCCAACGTCCTGACTTTC

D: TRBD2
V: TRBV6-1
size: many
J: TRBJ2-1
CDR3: CASIIRGVAYNEQFF
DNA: TGTGCCAGCATCATACGGGGGGTAGCCTACAATGAGCAGTTCTTC

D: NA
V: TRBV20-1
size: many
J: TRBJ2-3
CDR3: CSARVPSTDTQYF
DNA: TGCAGTGCTAGAGTGCCTAGCACAGATACGCAGTATTTT

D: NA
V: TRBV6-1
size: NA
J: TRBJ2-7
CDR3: CASSARGYYAQYF
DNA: TGTGCCAGCAGTGCACGGGGATATTACGCGCAGTACTTC

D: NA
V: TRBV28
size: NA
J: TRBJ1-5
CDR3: CASSPVSNQPQHF
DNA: TGTGCCAGCAGTCCCGTGAGCAATCAGCCCCAGCATTTT

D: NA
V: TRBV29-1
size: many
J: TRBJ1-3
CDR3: CSVGASGLGNTIYF
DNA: TGCAGCGTTGGGGCGTCGGGGCTCGGAAACACCATATATTTT

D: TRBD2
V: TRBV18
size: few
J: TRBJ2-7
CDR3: CASSPGLSGNEQYF
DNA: TGTGCCAGCTCACCAGGACTAAGCGGGAACGAGCAGTACTTC

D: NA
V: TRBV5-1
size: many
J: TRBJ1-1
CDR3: CAGPRSNPDRSTEAFF
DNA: TGCGCCGGACCTCGATCCAATCCCGACCGCAGCACTGAAGCTTTCTTT

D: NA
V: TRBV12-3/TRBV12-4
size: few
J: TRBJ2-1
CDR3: CASSLDSIKFF
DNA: TGTGCCAGCAGTTTAGACAGCATTAAGTTCTTC

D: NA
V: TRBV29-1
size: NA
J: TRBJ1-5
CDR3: CSAGEGNQPQHF
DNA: TGCAGCGCAGGGGAAGGGAATCAGCCCCAGCATTTT

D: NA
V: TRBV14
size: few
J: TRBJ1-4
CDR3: CASSQAFRGIGEKLFF
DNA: TGTGCCAGCAGCCAAGCTTTCCGGGGGATAGGAGAAAAACTGTTTTTT

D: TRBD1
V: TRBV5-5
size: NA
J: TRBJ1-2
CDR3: CASSLGTGVDYGYTF
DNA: TGTGCCAGCAGCTTGGGGACAGGGGTTGACTATGGCTACACCTTC

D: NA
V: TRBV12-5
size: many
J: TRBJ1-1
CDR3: CASGSRENTEAFF
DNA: TGTGCTAGTGGTTCCAGGGAGAACACTGAAGCTTTCTTT

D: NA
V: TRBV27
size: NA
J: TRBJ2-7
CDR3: CASSLDAASYEQYF
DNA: TGTGCCAGCAGTTTAGACGCAGCGTCCTACGAGCAGTACTTC

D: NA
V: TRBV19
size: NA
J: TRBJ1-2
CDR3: CASAPRTDPYGYTF
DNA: TGTGCCAGTGCCCCGAGAACAGACCCCTATGGCTACACCTTC

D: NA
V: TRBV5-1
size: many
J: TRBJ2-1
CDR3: CASRPVWGARGNEQFF
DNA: TGCGCCAGCAGGCCGGTGTGGGGAGCGCGAGGCAATGAGCAGTTCTTC

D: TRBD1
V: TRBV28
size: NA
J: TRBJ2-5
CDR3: CASRQAGQGQGETQYF
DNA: TGTGCCAGCAGACAAGCGGGACAGGGACAGGGAGAGACCCAGTACTTC

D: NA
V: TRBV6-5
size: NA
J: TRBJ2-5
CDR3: CASSYRMYGGVAETQCF
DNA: TGTGCCAGCAGTTACCGCATGTATGGGGGAGTTGCGGAGACCCAGTGCTTC

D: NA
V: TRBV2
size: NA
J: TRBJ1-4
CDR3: CASSEGGVGEKLFF
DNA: TGTGCCAGCAGTGAAGGGGGTGTCGGTGAAAAACTGTTTTTT